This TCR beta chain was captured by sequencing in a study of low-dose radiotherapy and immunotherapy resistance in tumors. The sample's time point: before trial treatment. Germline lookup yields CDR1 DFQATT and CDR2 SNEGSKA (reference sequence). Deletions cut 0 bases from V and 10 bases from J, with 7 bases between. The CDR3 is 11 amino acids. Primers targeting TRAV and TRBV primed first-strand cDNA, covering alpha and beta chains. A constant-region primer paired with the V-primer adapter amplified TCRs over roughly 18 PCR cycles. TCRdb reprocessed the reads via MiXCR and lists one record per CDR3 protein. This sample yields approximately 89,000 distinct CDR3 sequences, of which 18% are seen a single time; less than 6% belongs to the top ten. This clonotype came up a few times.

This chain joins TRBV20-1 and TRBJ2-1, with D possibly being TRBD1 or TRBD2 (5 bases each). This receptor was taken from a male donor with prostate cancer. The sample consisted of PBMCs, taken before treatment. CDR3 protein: CSAREGVEQFF. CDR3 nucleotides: TGCAGTGCTAGAGAGGGGGTGGAGCAGTTCTTC.